One T cell receptor beta chain is described in this entry. This clone was detected a few times. Its antigen is currently not known. No base-level quality is on record; no much larger clone is a single base apart. These data originate in a study of cytomegalovirus exposure and HLA in healthy donors (dated by TCRdb to between 2016 and 2019). Study-wide context: In an earlier analysis of around 540 of the donors, 276 Gb of sequence data and approximately 100 million unique TCR beta sequences from 150 million to 200 million T cells were reported. About 300 gigabases of sequencing data and around 88 million unique TCR sequences made up an early release that covered approximately 620 HLA-typed donors. Of the roughly 410 genotyped donors, 65% to 90% were placed in the genetic ancestry cluster associated with self-reported Caucasian donors. The study aimed to test whether signatures of past pathogen exposure could be identified by cataloging public T cell receptors. The study profiled the T cell repertoires of hundreds of subjects by immunosequencing and related them to cytomegalovirus serostatus. Along with the approximately 650-subject first cohort, a separate validation cohort of over a hundred different subjects was used. High-throughput TCR immunosequencing, statistical association of individual TCRs with disease status, and machine learning were combined to predict cytomegalovirus infection status. To study patterns of TCR occurrence, a later analysis re-analyzed previously published TCR beta repertoires from 550 to 800 donors and added high-resolution HLA genotyping. In the later analysis, no new phenotypic data were used to find candidate immune exposures; instead, reliance was placed on TCR beta sequences and their occurrence across donors. In an earlier analysis of over 550 of the donors, high-throughput TCR beta sequencing was used to judge whether each TCR beta V gene segment behaved as functional or pseudogenic. Alongside the repertoire data, information on donor age, sex, ethnicity and CMV serostatus was compiled. A later genetic analysis took genome-wide SNP genotypes for 398 of the 666 donors and used that subset as a discovery cohort. Every repertoire in the discovery cohort had been generated on one and the same sequencing platform. Both class I and class II loci were covered by HLA typing, at four-digit resolution. Typing coverage varied by locus: roughly 620-630 donors for A, B, C, DRB1 and DQB1; roughly 520 for DQA1; more than 600 for DPA1; 450 to 480 for DPB1. Roughly five DR-DQ haplotypes were treated as single units for association and clustering because of strong linkage in the cohort. Among under 450 genotyped donors of the cohort, an average of 235,054 unique TCR beta nucleotide sequences were sequenced per donor, roughly 20% of them non-productive. The full study reports these points: A further reported finding was that TCR beta sequences accurately predicted the HLA-A and HLA-B alleles for most subjects in the first cohort. The 87-base-pair reads could not distinguish some IMGT-functional V segments, including TRBV6-2 and TRBV6-3, so those segments were excluded. In a later genetic analysis, a missense DCLRE1C variant was associated with V-gene and J-gene trimming of TCR beta chains, and the association was replicated in an independent cohort. Roughly uniform sequencing depth across donors was assumed in presence/absence analyses, although this assumption may not hold. CMV serostatus was the only immune exposure information available for the cohort. Linkage disequilibrium might explain the correlated functional status among segregating V segments, but an unknown experimental factor could not be ruled out. This cohort had only TCR beta chains sequenced, and the lack of alpha or paired-chain data limited which features could be detected. A few of the identified cytomegalovirus-associated TCR beta chains were confirmed in vitro to be specific for cytomegalovirus antigens. A later analysis reported that several top co-occurrence clusters appeared linked to parvovirus B19, influenza, CMV and Epstein-Barr virus. A cluster of highly shared sequence variants was judged likely to represent a technical artifact of the sequencing pipeline. The classifier was reported to diagnose cytomegalovirus status with high specificity and sensitivity in both the original cohort and the validation cohort. The authors suggested that the approach could potentially be generalized to other disease states and immunological phenotypes. Specific HLA alleles were associated with 15,000 to 20,000 TCR beta sequences at a false discovery rate of 0.05 in a later analysis. Across donors, most TCR sequences were observed very rarely, whereas some public TCRs were present in many individuals. In a later analysis, HLA-associated TCR beta chains showed more clonal expansion and lower generation probabilities than non-associated chains that were equally common. Because counts were too low, seventeen rarely observed V segments, including chromosome 9 orphons, were left out of the earlier analysis of 587 of the donors. Compared with the roughly 600-donor mean, donors in an Asian-associated ancestry cluster had fewer N-insertions in productive TCRs, according to a later genetic analysis. Because HLA typing was missing for some donors at each locus, association tests included only the typed subset. In an earlier analysis of some 640 of the donors, most TCR beta V segments were observed in productive rearrangements about 87% or about 30% of the time, broadly matching IMGT annotations. A later analysis found that most CMV-associated TCR beta chains appeared HLA-restricted, with HLA associations seemingly driven largely by CMV exposure. Strong co-occurrence of HLA alleles, especially DR and DQ, made assigning TCR associations to individual alleles difficult. In the study, around 160 TCR beta chains were listed as associated with cytomegalovirus. A later analysis found that TCR association rates varied across HLA loci, with DRB1 alleles showing the most associated TCRs and HLA-C alleles the fewest.

The CDR3, from cysteine to phenylalanine, totals 16 residues. Just CDR3 DNA is preserved here, 48 bases in frame from base 1. Between the V and J ends, shortened by 4 bases and 0 bases respectively, the junction contains 11 bases. In total, 500 to 700 healthy bone marrow donors made up the cohort. Cohort members were all nominally healthy when sampled, although unrecorded immune exposures were likely present. The donor tested CMV seronegative, placing the donor among the 350 or so seronegative members of the cohort. Every donor gave a peripheral blood sample, and the peripheral blood mononuclear cells from that sample were used for TCR beta sequencing. Genomic DNA extraction from the blood cell samples was performed with the Qiagen DNeasy Blood Extraction Kit. The library came from the immunoSEQ multiplex PCR assay. For the multiplex PCR, a mixture combining 60 forward primers for TCR Vbeta segments and 13 reverse primers for TCR Jbeta segments was used. Amplification of the CDR3 region of rearranged TCR beta genes was performed with a multiplex PCR assay on genomic DNA. The amplified TCR beta libraries were sequenced on the Illumina HiSeq System as 87-base-pair reads. The authors processed their data as follows. A later analysis counted some 74 million unique TCR beta chains across the 670 or so repertoires, and approximately 11 million of these chains were shared by at least two donors. A nearest-neighbor algorithm error-corrected the raw reads and collapsed the reads into unique sequences, merging closely related sequences to remove PCR and sequencing errors. CDR3 sequences were aligned to IMGT reference sequences to assign V, D and J gene segments. For a sequence to be retained, a match of at least six nucleotides was required to both a V gene segment and a J gene segment. A rearrangement counted as productive if the CDR3 had no stop codons and remained in frame with V and J, and every other rearrangement counted as non-productive. Following IMGT convention, CDR3 was defined as the stretch from the second conserved V-encoded cysteine to the conserved J-encoded phenylalanine. The earlier analysis of some 550 of the donors excluded any sequence lacking an unambiguous match to a single V gene segment. An earlier analysis of 587 of the donors called V segments functional above 56.7% productive rearrangements and segregating when the between-donor standard deviation exceeded 5%. A statistical classification framework was built to diagnose cytomegalovirus status from the catalog of TCR beta chain sequences. A later analysis assigned V and J genes by comparing TCR nucleotide sequences with IMGT/GENE-DB human TR gene sequences. The TCRdist pipeline was used in a later analysis to assign CDR3 sequences and most-parsimonious VDJ recombination scenarios. In a later analysis, each TCR beta chain was defined by its CDR3 amino acid sequence together with its V-gene family, and reads lacking a unique V-gene family were excluded. In a later analysis, 550 to 650 highly shared, low-generation-probability nucleotide sequences were removed to address suspected cross-contamination and a sequencing artifact. In a later analysis, a clonal expansion index was calculated for each public chain from normalized within-repertoire ranks of inferred template counts. A later analysis computed generation probabilities with a VDJ recombination model fitted to out-of-frame rearrangements, and checked the results against IGoR. In a later analysis, hypergeometric tests were used to score TCR-TCR, TCR-HLA and TCR-CMV co-occurrence, with a repertoire-size bias correction applied to TCR pairs. In a later analysis, false discovery rates were estimated by permuting HLA or CMV assignments 20 times. A later analysis grouped co-occurring TCRs with DBSCAN, adding TCRdist sequence similarity when clustering within HLA-allele-positive subsets. Repertoires with fewer than 30,000 or more than 120,000 public chains, plus five repertoires with anomalous nucleotide sharing, were excluded from co-occurrence clustering. As stored in TCRdb, this immuneACCESS dataset retains in-frame rearrangements with V and J assigned. A fraction of the clones does not appear; measured against another copy, unresolved V genes explain less than half of the discrepancy, and the remainder lacks a known reason. V and J calls and clone size are as listed in that table; D and trimming were resolved from the DNA. The sample table records approximately 200,000 clones; over 75% of these occur just once. The ten largest make up 0.22% of the sample.

The source material was PBMCs. Rearrangement joined TRBV5-3 to TRBJ1-6; the D gene cannot be resolved reliably. TRBV5-3 is an ORF for which the function is uncertain. The receptor comes from a girl aged 2-10 years in good health and CMV-seronegative. CDR3 reads: CARSPWRSSYNSPLHF. The nucleotide sequence reads as follows: TGTGCCAGAAGCCCCTGGCGGAGCTCCTATAATTCACCCCTCCACTTT.